The text below deals with one T cell receptor beta chain. Its antigen is still unknown. No much larger clone exists at a distance of one base, and base qualities are not known. This sample stems from a study of cytomegalovirus exposure and HLA in healthy donors (TCRdb year 2017). For the study in its entirety: An earlier analysis of some 550 of the donors reported more than 250 Gb of sequence data and 117 million unique TCR beta sequences from 190 million or so T cells. High-throughput TCR immunosequencing, statistical association of individual TCRs with disease status, and machine learning were combined to predict cytomegalovirus infection status. The study aimed to test whether signatures of past pathogen exposure could be identified by cataloging public T cell receptors. HLA typing covered class I and class II loci at four-digit resolution. To study patterns of TCR occurrence, a later analysis re-analyzed previously published TCR beta repertoires from 600 to 750 donors and added high-resolution HLA genotyping. Typing coverage differed by locus: A, B, C, DRB1 and DQB1 were typed in about 620-640 donors, DQA1 in about 510, DPA1 in nearly 610, and DPB1 in 472. Donor age, sex, ethnicity and CMV serostatus were collected together with the repertoire data. Of the roughly 400 genotyped donors, 65% to 90% fell in the genetic ancestry cluster associated with self-reported Caucasian donors. Genome-wide SNP genotypes for about 60% of the roughly 700 donors were used in a later genetic analysis, which treated that subset as a discovery cohort. The study used immunosequencing to profile the T cell repertoires of approximately 650 subjects and linked those repertoires to cytomegalovirus serostatus. Among around 400 genotyped donors of the cohort, an average of roughly 240,000 unique TCR beta nucleotide sequences were sequenced per donor, roughly 20% of them non-productive. Rather than drawing on any new phenotypic data, the later analysis identified candidate immune exposures from TCR beta sequences and the way those sequences occurred across donors. About 310 gigabases of sequencing data and approximately 85 million unique TCR sequences were included in an early release covering several hundred HLA-typed donors. All discovery cohort repertoires had been generated using a single sequencing platform. A separate validation cohort of about 110 different subjects was used in addition to the 666-subject first cohort. About five DR-DQ haplotypes were treated as single units for association and clustering because of strong linkage in the cohort. In an earlier analysis of roughly 600 of the donors, high-throughput TCR beta sequencing was used to judge whether each TCR beta V gene segment behaved as functional or pseudogenic. The paper as a whole reports these results and caveats: In the study, around 150 TCR beta chains were listed as associated with cytomegalovirus. While some public TCRs were present in many individuals, most TCR sequences turned up only very rarely across donors. In a later analysis, HLA-associated TCR beta chains showed more clonal expansion and lower generation probabilities than non-associated chains that were equally common. Only TCR beta chains were sequenced in this cohort, and the absence of alpha or paired-chain data limited detectable features. A further reported finding was that TCR beta sequences accurately predicted the HLA-A and HLA-B alleles for most subjects in the first cohort. In a later analysis, 16,951 TCR beta sequences were associated with specific HLA alleles at a false discovery rate of 0.05. Several of the top co-occurrence clusters appeared to be linked to parvovirus B19, influenza, CMV and Epstein-Barr virus, according to a later analysis. In a later analysis, TCR association rates were found to vary across HLA loci, with the most associated TCRs seen for DRB1 alleles and the fewest for HLA-C alleles. Strong co-occurrence of HLA alleles, especially DR and DQ, made assigning TCR associations to individual alleles difficult. The presence/absence analyses assumed that sequencing depth was roughly uniform across donors, and that assumption may not be true. CMV serostatus was the only immune exposure information available for the cohort. Some IMGT-functional V segments, including TRBV6-2 and TRBV6-3, could not be distinguished by the 87-base-pair reads and were therefore excluded. According to a later genetic analysis, donors in an Asian-associated ancestry cluster had fewer N-insertions in productive TCRs than the approximately 610-donor mean. The sequencing pipeline was judged likely to have produced a cluster of highly shared sequence variants as a technical artifact. In a later analysis, most CMV-associated TCR beta chains were found to appear HLA-restricted, with HLA associations seemingly driven largely by CMV exposure. The authors suggested that the approach could potentially be extended to other disease states and immunological phenotypes. In an earlier analysis of about 600 of the donors, most TCR beta V segments appeared in productive rearrangements about 90% or about 30% of the time, broadly matching IMGT annotations. The classifier was reported to diagnose cytomegalovirus status with high specificity and sensitivity in both the original cohort and the validation cohort. A later genetic analysis associated a missense DCLRE1C variant with V-gene and J-gene trimming of TCR beta chains, and an independent cohort replicated the association. A few of the identified cytomegalovirus-associated TCR beta chains were confirmed in vitro to be specific for cytomegalovirus antigens. Because counts were too low, under 20 rarely observed V segments, including chromosome 9 orphons, were left out of the earlier analysis of 587 of the donors. Because HLA typing was unavailable for some donors at each locus, only the typed subset was used in association tests. Correlated functional status among segregating V segments might reflect linkage disequilibrium, but an unknown experimental factor could not be ruled out.

The cohort comprised approximately 700 healthy bone marrow donors. At the time of sampling, every cohort member was nominally healthy, though immune exposures that went unrecorded were likely present. The donor tested CMV seronegative, placing the donor among the 350 to 400 seronegative members of the cohort. A peripheral blood sample was collected from each donor, and TCR beta sequencing was performed on peripheral blood mononuclear cells. Genomic DNA extraction from the blood cell samples was performed with the Qiagen DNeasy Blood Extraction Kit. To prepare the library, the immunoSEQ multiplex PCR assay was applied. A mixture of 60 forward primers for TCR Vbeta segments and 13 reverse primers for TCR Jbeta segments was used in the multiplex PCR. The CDR3 region of rearranged TCR beta genes was amplified from genomic DNA with a multiplex PCR assay. The amplified TCR beta libraries were sequenced on the Illumina HiSeq System as 87-base-pair reads. The authors' analysis ran thus. In a later analysis, roughly 80 million unique TCR beta chains were counted across the roughly 670 repertoires, and roughly 11 million of these chains were shared by at least two donors. Raw reads were error-corrected and collapsed into unique sequences by a nearest-neighbor algorithm in which closely related sequences were merged to remove PCR and sequencing errors. To assign V, D and J gene segments, CDR3 sequences were aligned to IMGT reference sequences. For a sequence to be retained, at least a six-nucleotide match to both a V gene segment and a J gene segment was required. A rearrangement counted as productive if the CDR3 had no stop codons and remained in frame with V and J, and every other rearrangement counted as non-productive. CDR3 was defined by IMGT convention, running from the second conserved V-encoded cysteine to the conserved J-encoded phenylalanine. Sequences without an unambiguous match to a single V gene segment were excluded from the earlier analysis of about 600 of the donors. In an earlier analysis of several hundred of the donors, a V segment was called functional when productive rearrangements were above 56.7%, and segregating when the standard deviation between donors exceeded 5%. A statistical classification framework was developed to diagnose cytomegalovirus status using the catalog of TCR beta chain sequences. A later analysis assigned V and J genes by comparing TCR nucleotide sequences with IMGT/GENE-DB human TR gene sequences. Using the TCRdist pipeline, a later analysis assigned CDR3 sequences along with most-parsimonious VDJ recombination scenarios. In a later analysis, every TCR beta chain was defined by the combination of its CDR3 amino acid sequence and its V-gene family, and reads without a unique V-gene family were dropped. In a later analysis, around 650 highly shared, low-generation-probability nucleotide sequences were removed to address suspected cross-contamination and a sequencing artifact. In a later analysis, a clonal expansion index was calculated for each public chain from normalized within-repertoire ranks of inferred template counts. A later analysis computed generation probabilities with a VDJ recombination model fitted to out-of-frame rearrangements, and checked the results against IGoR. In a later analysis, TCR-TCR, TCR-HLA and TCR-CMV co-occurrence was scored with hypergeometric tests, and a repertoire-size bias correction was applied to TCR pairs. To estimate false discovery rates, a later analysis permuted the HLA or CMV assignments 20 times. In a later analysis, co-occurring TCRs were grouped using DBSCAN, with TCRdist sequence similarity added in when clustering inside HLA-allele-positive subsets. Repertoires with fewer than 30,000 or more than 120,000 public chains, plus five repertoires with anomalous nucleotide sharing, were excluded from co-occurrence clustering. TCRdb took over this immuneACCESS table, retaining in-frame rearrangements with V and J assigned. Such tables are incomplete; in checked studies, under half of the missing clones stem from an unresolved V gene, and the remainder is unexplained. The V and J calls and clone size come from that table; D and trimming were worked out from the DNA. The sample profile shows around 140,000 clones; around 73% of them were found once. The ten largest clones take up 1.3% to 1.5% of the sample.

V ends up 4 bases short and J 4 bases short, with an unmatched junction base count of 2. Counted from cysteine to phenylalanine, this CDR3 has 13 amino acids. The kept DNA is CDR3 alone, 39 bases in frame from the first base. Per the germline V gene, SGHRS is the CDR1 and YFSETQ is the CDR2. Sequencing was done on a sample of PBMCs. This clonotype originated in a female donor in good health and CMV-seronegative. This receptor chain uses TRBV5-1 and TRBJ1-1, and 9 bases in between align with TRBD1. The DNA sequence is TGCGCCAGCAGCAGGGACAGGGCCACTGAAGCTTTCTTT. The encoded protein is CASSRDRATEAFF.